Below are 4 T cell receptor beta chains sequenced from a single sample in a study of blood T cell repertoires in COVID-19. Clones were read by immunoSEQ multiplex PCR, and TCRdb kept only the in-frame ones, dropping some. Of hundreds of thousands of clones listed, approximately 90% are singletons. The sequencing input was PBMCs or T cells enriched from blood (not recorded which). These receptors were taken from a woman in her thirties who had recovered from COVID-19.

The CDR3 here is CASTAGQDNSPLHF. The CDR3, as DNA: TGTGCCAGCACCGCTGGACAGGATAATTCACCCCTCCACTTT. The chain carries TRBV25-1 and TRBJ1-6; TRBD1 matches 7 bases. Germline values: CDR1 MGHDK, CDR2 SYGVNS. Trimming took 7 bases from V and 5 from J; bases not matched to a gene: 5. This CDR3 region has 14 residues.

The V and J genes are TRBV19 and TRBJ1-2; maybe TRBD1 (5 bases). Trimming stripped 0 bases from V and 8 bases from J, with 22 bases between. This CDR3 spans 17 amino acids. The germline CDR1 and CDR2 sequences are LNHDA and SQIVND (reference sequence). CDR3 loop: CASSIEEGPISRRGYTF. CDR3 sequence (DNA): TGTGCCAGTAGTATAGAGGAGGGACCGATATCCCGCCGCGGCTACACCTTC.

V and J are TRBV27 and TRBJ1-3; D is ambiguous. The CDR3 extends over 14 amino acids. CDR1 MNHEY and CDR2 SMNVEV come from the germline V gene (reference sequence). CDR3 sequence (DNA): TGTCCCCTTTGTCGAGGGTGCTCTGGAAACACCATATATTTT. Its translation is CPLCRGCSGNTIYF.

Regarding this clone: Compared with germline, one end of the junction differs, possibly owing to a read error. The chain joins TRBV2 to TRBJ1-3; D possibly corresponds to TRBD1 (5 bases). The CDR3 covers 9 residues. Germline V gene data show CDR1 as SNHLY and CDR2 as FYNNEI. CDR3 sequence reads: CASYWGRTF. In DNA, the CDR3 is TGTGCCAGCTATTGGGGGAGGACATTT.